The 18 T cell receptor beta chains given below trace back to one sample, sequenced in a study of T-cell reconstitution after alpha-beta-depleted transplantation in children. Unique molecular identifiers were built into the TCRbeta library. From the PCR reads, TCRdb called clonotypes with MiXCR, one entry per CDR3 protein. The data contain approximately 400,000 distinct CDR3 sequences, under 13% of them singletons. This material consisted of PBMCs from the stem cell graft donor, taken from the stem cell graft. All receptors come from a human donor who donated a stem cell graft to a child with acute myeloid leukemia.

This clonotype was observed a handful of times. The chain recombines TRBV6-5 with TRBJ2-6; possibly TRBD1 for D (6 bases). The CDR3 has 15 residues. Germline V gene sequence: CDR1 MNHEY, CDR2 SVGAGI. V was clipped by 5 bases and J by 2 bases, with 10 bases between them. The CDR3 sequence: CASSIRDTGANVLTF. The CDR3 region has the DNA TGTGCCAGCAGTATCCGGGACACTGGGGCCAACGTCCTGACTTTC.

As concerns this clonotype: A much larger clone lies one base from this, so it may be a read error. This sequence joins TRBV3-1 and TRBJ1-6; D is perhaps TRBD1 (5 bases). CDR3 length: 15 residues. V was pared by 1 base and J by 8 bases, with 12 bases between. The V gene's germline CDR1 is LGHDT and CDR2 YNNKEL (reference sequence). CDR3 nucleotides: TGTGCCAGCAGCCAAGGGGCAGGGAGGTATTCACCCCTCCACTTT. This encodes CASSQGAGRYSPLHF.

V is TRBV7-9 and J is TRBJ2-7, with no clear D. Germline values: CDR1 SEHNR, CDR2 FQNEAQ (reference sequence). CDR3 length: 14 amino acids. V was clipped by 10 bases and J by 0 bases, with 16 bases between them. In DNA, the CDR3 is TGTGCCACCCACCCCCAGGACCGCTCCTACGAGCAGTACTTC. It is translated as CATHPQDRSYEQYF. Based on the CDR3 plus reference TRBV7-9 and TRBJ2-7, the full variable domain is DTGVSQNPRHKITKRGQNVTFRCDPISEHNRLYWYRQTLGQGPEFLTYFQNEAQLEKSRLLSDRFSAERPKGSFSTLEIQRTEQGDSAMYLCATHPQDRSYEQYFGPGTRLTVT.

Many counts were recorded for this clonotype. The V call is TRBV7-6, the J call TRBJ2-1; TRBD2 aligns across 9 bases. J lost 8 bases, V lost 5 bases, and 16 bases had no gene match. This CDR3 comprises 17 residues. CDR1 SGHVS and CDR2 FNYEAQ come from the germline V gene. The CDR3 is CASSTSPSGRMEDEQFF. CDR3 bases: TGTGCCAGCAGCACTAGTCCGAGCGGGAGGATGGAGGATGAGCAGTTCTTC.

This clonotype was detected only a few times. The chain recombines TRBV5-6 with TRBJ2-7, with D possibly matching TRBD2 (5 bases). The germline gives CDR1 SGHDT, CDR2 YYEEEE. There are 13 residues in the CDR3. The V end was cut by 0 bases, the J end by 3 bases, with 7 bases between. The CDR3 here is CASSLGELYEQYV. CDR3 nucleotide sequence: TGTGCCAGCAGCTTGGGGGAGCTCTACGAGCAGTACGTC.

The chain couples TRBV7-2 to TRBJ2-7; D uncertain. Trimming took off 2 bases at V and 4 bases at J, with 15 bases between the two ends. The CDR3 is made up of 15 amino acids. Germline loops: CDR1 SGHTA, CDR2 FQGNSA. The CDR3 region has the DNA TGTGCCAGCAGCTTACCGACTTCCAACTGGTACGAGCAGTACTTC. It specifies CASSLPTSNWYEQYF. The whole variable domain, filled in from reference TRBV7-2 and TRBJ2-7, reads GAGVSQSPSNKVTEKGKDVELRCDPISGHTALYWYRQSLGQGLEFLIYFQGNSAPDKSGLPSDRFSAERTGGSVSTLTIQRTQQEDSAVYLCASSLPTSNWYEQYFGPGTRLTVT.

The J gene is TRBJ2-2, the V gene TRBV7-2; 9 nucleotides align to TRBD1. The CDR3 is 16 residues long. The germline V gene has CDR1 SGHTA and CDR2 FQGNSA. The J segment lost 4 bases and the V segment lost 5 bases, leaving 8 bases of the junction unmatched. The DNA of the CDR3 is TGTGCCAGCAGCCAAAGGGGACAGGGCAGCACCGGGGAGCTGTTTTTT. Translating it yields CASSQRGQGSTGELFF.

This clonotype appeared a few times. This chain uses TRBV20-1 with TRBJ2-5, with D maybe TRBD1 (6 bases). Germline V gene lookup returns CDR1 DFQATT and CDR2 SNEGSKA (reference sequence). This CDR3 region has 14 residues. V lost 5 bases, J lost 5 bases, and 18 bases lay in between. This CDR3 reads CSALGTPTGETQYF. The DNA of the CDR3 is TGCAGTGCTCTCGGGACACCCACGGGGGAGACCCAGTACTTC.

This clonotype was counted once. The chain has TRBV5-1 and TRBJ1-5; 9 bases are shared with TRBD1. Per the germline V gene, CDR1 is SGHRS and CDR2 is YFSETQ. There are 14 residues in the CDR3. V lost 2 bases, J lost 8 bases, and 5 bases stayed unmatched. The CDR3 DNA reads TGCGCCAGCAGCTTCACAGGGGGCTTTGAGCCCCAGCATTTT. The encoded protein is CASSFTGGFEPQHF.

This clonotype has ten or more counts. The V and J genes are TRBV20-1 and TRBJ2-5; 7 bases line up with TRBD1. Germline assignment: CDR1 DFQATT and CDR2 SNEGSKA (reference sequence). This CDR3 comprises 13 residues. The CDR3: CGGTGDAQETQYF. DNA for the CDR3: TGCGGGGGAACAGGGGACGCCCAAGAGACCCAGTACTTC.

The chain has TRBV11-1 and TRBJ1-1; D perhaps matches TRBD1 (6 bases). Germline CDR1 SGHAT, CDR2 FQDESV (reference sequence). The CDR3 sequence is 14 residues long. Trimming removed 4 bases from V and 1 base from J, with 10 bases in between. For the CDR3, the DNA is TGTGCCAGCAGCTCCCGGGACAAGAACACTGAAGCTTTCTTT. The encoded protein is CASSSRDKNTEAFF.

This clonotype was detected a few times. This chain uses TRBV5-1 with TRBJ1-1, with D perhaps matching TRBD1 (5 bases). V lost 1 base to trimming and J lost 3 bases, with 10 bases between them. The CDR3 loop spans 14 amino acids. Germline loops: CDR1 SGHRS, CDR2 YFSETQ. Here the CDR3 reads CASSLSRVDTEAFF. CDR3 nucleotides: TGCGCCAGCAGCTTGTCCAGGGTGGACACTGAAGCTTTCTTT.

This clonotype was detected a few times. V gene TRBV10-1 combines with J gene TRBJ1-1; D gene ambiguous. Trimming shortened V by 3 bases and J by 5 bases, and 10 bases separated the two germline ends. The CDR3 extends over 13 amino acids. Germline values: CDR1 WNHNN, CDR2 SYGVQD (reference sequence). CDR3 loop: CASSDSARTEAFF. For the CDR3, the DNA is TGCGCCAGCAGTGACTCGGCTCGGACTGAAGCTTTCTTT.

This clonotype turned up a few times. V is TRBV5-1 and J is TRBJ1-1, with D possibly being TRBD1 (6 bases). The CDR3 runs to 14 residues. Looked up from germline, CDR1 is SGHRS and CDR2 is YFSETQ. Trimming removed 0 bases from V and 3 bases from J, with 9 bases in between. The CDR3 region is CASSLARGDTEAFF. CDR3 nucleotide sequence: TGCGCCAGCAGCTTGGCCAGGGGAGACACTGAAGCTTTCTTT.

The J gene is TRBJ2-7, the V gene TRBV6-2 or TRBV6-3; D is undetermined. The V end lost 9 bases, the J end lost 3 bases, and 21 bases lay between the germline ends. Looked up from germline, CDR1 is MNHEY and CDR2 is SVGEGT. CDR3 length: 15 amino acids. CDR3 bases: TGTGCCAGTCTACAACCTCGATTTGGAAACTACGAGCAGTACTTC. Amino acids: CASLQPRFGNYEQYF.

In this sample, this clonotype turned up a few times. The CDR3: CASSPGTGGLEQYF. The CDR3 coding sequence is TGTGCCAGCTCCCCCGGGACAGGGGGCCTCGAGCAGTACTTC. V and J are TRBV18 and TRBJ2-7, with 12 bases matching TRBD1. Germline CDR1 reads KGHSH; CDR2 reads LQKENI. Unmatched junction bases numbered 6, after V lost 6 bases and J lost 6 bases. The CDR3 is 14 residues long.

The rearrangement joins TRBV3-1 to TRBJ1-5, with D possibly matching TRBD1 (5 bases). V lost 4 bases, J lost 5 bases, and 12 bases lay in between. Germline values: CDR1 LGHDT, CDR2 YNNKEL (reference sequence). The CDR3 loop spans 14 amino acids. The CDR3 here is CASSLGTVDQPQHF. The CDR3 DNA reads as TGTGCCAGCAGCCTCGGGACCGTTGATCAGCCCCAGCATTTT.

This sequence joins TRBV5-1 and TRBJ1-2, with D unclear. This CDR3 comprises 13 residues. V was pared by 4 bases and J by 3 bases, with 10 bases between. CDR1 SGHRS and CDR2 YFSETQ come from the germline V gene. The DNA of the CDR3 is TGCGCCAGCAGCGCCGACATCGACTATGGCTACACCTTC. It is translated as CASSADIDYGYTF.